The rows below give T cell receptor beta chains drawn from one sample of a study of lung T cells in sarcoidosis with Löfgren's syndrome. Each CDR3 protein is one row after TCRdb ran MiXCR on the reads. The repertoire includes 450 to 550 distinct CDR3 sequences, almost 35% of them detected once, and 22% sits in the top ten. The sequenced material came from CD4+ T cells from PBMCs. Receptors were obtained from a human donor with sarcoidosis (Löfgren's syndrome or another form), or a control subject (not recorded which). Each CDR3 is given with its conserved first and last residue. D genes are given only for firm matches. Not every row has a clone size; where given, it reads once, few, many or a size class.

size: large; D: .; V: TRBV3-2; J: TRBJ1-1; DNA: TGTGCCAGCAGCAATCCATCTACCACAGGGAACACTGAAGCTTTCTTT; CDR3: CASSNPSTTGNTEAFF
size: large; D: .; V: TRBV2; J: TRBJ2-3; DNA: TGTGCCAGCACCGGGCGTCTACTTGCGGATACGCAGTATTTT; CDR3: CASTGRLLADTQYF
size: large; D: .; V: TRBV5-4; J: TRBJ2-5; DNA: TGTGCCAGCAGCTCCCTAACGGGCCAGGAGACCCAGTACTTC; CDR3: CASSSLTGQETQYF
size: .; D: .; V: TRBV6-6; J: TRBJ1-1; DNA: TGTGCCAGCAGCCCCCCCATCCGGAGAGGGTTGAACACTGGAGCTTTCTTC; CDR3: CASSPPIRRGLNTGAFF
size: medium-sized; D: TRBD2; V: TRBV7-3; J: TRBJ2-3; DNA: TGTGCCAGCAGCTTAGTAGCGGGCCCCACAGATACGCAGTATTTT; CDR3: CASSLVAGPTDTQYF
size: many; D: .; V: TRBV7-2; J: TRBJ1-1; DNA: TGTGCCAGCAGCTTAGCGGCAGGGTTAGACACTGAAGCTTTCTTT; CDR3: CASSLAAGLDTEAFF
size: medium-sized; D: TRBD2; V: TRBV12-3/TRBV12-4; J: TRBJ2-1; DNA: TGTGCCAGCAGTACAGGACTAGCGGGAGGGCCGGGTGAGCAGTTCTTC; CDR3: CASSTGLAGGPGEQFF
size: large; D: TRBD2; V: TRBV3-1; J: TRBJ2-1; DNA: TGTGCCAGCAGCTCAACTAGCGGGGGGTCCCGTGAGCAGTTCTTC; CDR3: CASSSTSGGSREQFF
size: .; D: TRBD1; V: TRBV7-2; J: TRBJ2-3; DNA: TGTGACAGCAGAAGAGACAGGGGTACAGATACGCAGTATTTT; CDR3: CDSRRDRGTDTQYF
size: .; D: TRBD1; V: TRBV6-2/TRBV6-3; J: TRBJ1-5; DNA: TGCGCCAGCAGTACCACCCGCGACAGGGGGGCTAATAGCAACCAGCCCCAGCATTTT; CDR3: CASSTTRDRGANSNQPQHF
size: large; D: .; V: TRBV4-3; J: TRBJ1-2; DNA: TGCGCCAGCAGCCAAGAAGGGAACGGTAACTATGGCTACACCTTC; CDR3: CASSQEGNGNYGYTF
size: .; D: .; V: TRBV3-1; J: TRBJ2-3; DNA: TGCGCCAACAGCCAAGCCAGGGAAGATACGCAGTATTTC; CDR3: CANSQAREDTQYF
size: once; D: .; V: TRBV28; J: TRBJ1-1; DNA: TGTGCCAGCAGCCCCTCCCGGTGGGGCAGCATGAACACTGAAGCTTTCTTT; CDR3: CASSPSRWGSMNTEAFF
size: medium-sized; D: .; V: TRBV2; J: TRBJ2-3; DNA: TGTGCCAGCAGTGTCCGGGACACCCCGGGCACAGATACGCAGTATTTT; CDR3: CASSVRDTPGTDTQYF
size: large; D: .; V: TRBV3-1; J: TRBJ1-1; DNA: TGTGCCAGCAGCCAATGGTTATCGAACACTGAAGCTTTCTTT; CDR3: CASSQWLSNTEAFF
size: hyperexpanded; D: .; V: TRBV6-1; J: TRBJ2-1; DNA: TGTGCCAGCAGCGCCGGGAGACACAATGAGCAGTTCTTC; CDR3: CASSAGRHNEQFF
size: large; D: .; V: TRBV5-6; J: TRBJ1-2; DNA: TGTGCCAGCAGCTTAAACCCCCTTACTAACTATGGCTACACCTTC; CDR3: CASSLNPLTNYGYTF
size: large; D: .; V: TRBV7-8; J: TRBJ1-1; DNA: TGTGCCAGCAGCAAAGGAGTCGGACAACTCGGTACTGAAGCTTTCTTT; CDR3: CASSKGVGQLGTEAFF
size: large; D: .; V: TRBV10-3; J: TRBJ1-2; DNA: TGTGCCATCAGTGAGACAGGATTTAACTATGGCTACACCTTC; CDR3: CAISETGFNYGYTF
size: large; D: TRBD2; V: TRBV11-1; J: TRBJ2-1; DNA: TGTGCCAGCAGCTTTGGGACTAGCGGGTTCGAAAACAATGAGCAGTTCTTC; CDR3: CASSFGTSGFENNEQFF
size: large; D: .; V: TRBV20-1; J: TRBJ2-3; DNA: TGCAGTGCTAGGACTAGTTTGGGCACAGATACGCAGTATTTT; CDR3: CSARTSLGTDTQYF
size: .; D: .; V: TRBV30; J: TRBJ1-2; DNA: TGTGCCTCTGTATCCGGTGTCTACACATTC; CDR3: CASVSGVYTF
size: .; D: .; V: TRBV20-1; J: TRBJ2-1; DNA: TGCGGTGCTCCTCTCGGGAATGGCAACAATGAGCAGTTCTTC; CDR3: CGAPLGNGNNEQFF
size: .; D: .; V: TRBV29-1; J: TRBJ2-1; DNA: TGCAGCGTTGAAGGGTTCCCAGCGGTGAGCTCCTACAATGAGCAGTTCTTC; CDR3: CSVEGFPAVSSYNEQFF
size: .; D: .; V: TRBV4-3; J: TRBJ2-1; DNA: TGCGCCAGCAGCCAAGGTATCATAGTGGGCTCCTACAATGGGCAGTTCTTC; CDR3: CASSQGIIVGSYNGQFF
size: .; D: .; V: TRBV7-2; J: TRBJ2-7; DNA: TGTGCCGGCAGCCCACGACAGGGACTCACCTACGAGCAGTGCTTC; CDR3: CAGSPRQGLTYEQCF
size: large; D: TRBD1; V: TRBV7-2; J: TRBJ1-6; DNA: TGTGCCAGCAGCCTGAGGGACAGGGATAATTCACCCCTCCACTTT; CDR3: CASSLRDRDNSPLHF
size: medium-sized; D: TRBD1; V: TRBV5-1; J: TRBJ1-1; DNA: TGCGCCAGCAGCTCAGGGGGCTGGGAAGACACTGAAGCTTTCTTT; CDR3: CASSSGGWEDTEAFF
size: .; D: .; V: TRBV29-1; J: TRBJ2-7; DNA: TGCAGCGTTGGAGGGACGGGGAGTTGCGAGCAGTACTTC; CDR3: CSVGGTGSCEQYF
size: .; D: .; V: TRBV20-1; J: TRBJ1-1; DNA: TGCAGTGCTAGAGGTCGCGCAGTGCTTCAAGCCTTCTTT; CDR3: CSARGRAVLQAFF
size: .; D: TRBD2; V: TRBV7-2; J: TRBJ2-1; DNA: TGTGCCAGCAGCTTTACTAGCGGGGACCACAATGAGCAGTTCTTC; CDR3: CASSFTSGDHNEQFF
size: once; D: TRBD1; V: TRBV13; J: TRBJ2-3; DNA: TGCGCCAGCAGCCCAGGGGGCGGAACCACAGATACGCAGTATTTT; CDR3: CASSPGGGTTDTQYF
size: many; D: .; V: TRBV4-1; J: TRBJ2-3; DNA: TGCGCCAGCAGCCAAGCGAACACCCAGGGCGGTACGCAGTATTTT; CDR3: CASSQANTQGGTQYF
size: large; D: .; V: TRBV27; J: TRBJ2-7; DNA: TGTGCCAGCAGTGCTCAGGTACTCTCCTACGAGCAGTACTTC; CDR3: CASSAQVLSYEQYF
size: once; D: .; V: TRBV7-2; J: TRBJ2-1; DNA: TGTGCCAGCAGATTAGCCGTAGGAATAGAATCCAATGAGCAGTTCTTC; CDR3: CASRLAVGIESNEQFF
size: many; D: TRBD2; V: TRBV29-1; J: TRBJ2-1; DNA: TGCAGCGTTGAAGATCCTAGCGGAGGACTGGGCGAGCAGTTCTTC; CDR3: CSVEDPSGGLGEQFF
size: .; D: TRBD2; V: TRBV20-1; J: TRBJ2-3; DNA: TGCAGTGCTACCGTCCTGCCCGGGGGTCTAGCGGGAGTAGATACGCAGTATTTT; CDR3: CSATVLPGGLAGVDTQYF
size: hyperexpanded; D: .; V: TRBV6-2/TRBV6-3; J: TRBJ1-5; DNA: TGTGCCAGCAGTACCACCCGCGACAGGAGGGCTAATAGCAATCAGCCCCAGCATTTT; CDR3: CASSTTRDRRANSNQPQHF
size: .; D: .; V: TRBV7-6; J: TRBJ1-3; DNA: TGTGAAAGCAGCTCGAATGGCTATGGAAACACCAGAGATTTT; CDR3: CESSSNGYGNTRDF
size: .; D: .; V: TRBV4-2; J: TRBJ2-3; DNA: TGTGCCAGCAGCCCGGCCCCCCGGCTTCCTACTTATAGCACAGATACGCAGTATTTT; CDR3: CASSPAPRLPTYSTDTQYF
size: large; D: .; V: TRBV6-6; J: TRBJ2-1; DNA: TGTGCCAGCAGTTACTCTTTTGGCAGGGTTTACAATGAGCAGTTCTTC; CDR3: CASSYSFGRVYNEQFF
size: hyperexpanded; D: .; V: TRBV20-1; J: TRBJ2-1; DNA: TGCAGTGCAAGGACACCGAGCTCCTACAATGAGCAGTTCTTC; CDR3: CSARTPSSYNEQFF
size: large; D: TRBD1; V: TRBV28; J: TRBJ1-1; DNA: TGTGCCAGCAACCCCTCCCGGTGGGACAGCATGAACACTGAAGCTTTCTTT; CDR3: CASNPSRWDSMNTEAFF
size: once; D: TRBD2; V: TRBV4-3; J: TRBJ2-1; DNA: TGCGCCAGCAGCCACGAGCTGGCGGGAGCCTGGGGGGACAATGAGCAGTTCTTC; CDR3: CASSHELAGAWGDNEQFF
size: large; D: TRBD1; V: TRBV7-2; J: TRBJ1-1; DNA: TGTGCCAGCAGCACAAACAAAGGGACAGGGAACACTGAAGCTTTCTTT; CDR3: CASSTNKGTGNTEAFF